One and the same sample provided the 13 T cell receptor beta chains below, sequenced in a study of tumor-infiltrating lymphocytes in primary liver carcinoma. Scientists recovered RNA and DNA together from roughly 21-30 mg of unsorted bulk tissue. The researchers produced TCR beta cDNA from around 0.5 ug total RNA with a constant-region primer. For TCR beta, libraries were produced by three nested multiplex PCR rounds using slightly modified ARM-PCR. Each of the first two PCR rounds ran roughly 9 cycles with TRBV1-TRBV30 forward and C-beta reverse primers. TCRdb re-called the multiplex PCR reads with MiXCR, one entry per CDR3 protein. The sample shows about 30,000 distinct CDR3 sequences, approximately 76% of them seen only once. Source material: liver tumor tissue from sampling region 3. Subset noted: tumor region T3, left-lateral pole. These receptors all stem from a young woman with primary liver carcinoma and hepatitis B virus infection.

This clonotype was picked up a small number of times. Being one base from a much bigger clone, this may be a read error. V is TRBV11-2 and J is TRBJ2-2, with no clear D. CDR3 length equals 12 residues. Germline CDR1 reads SGHAT; CDR2 reads FQNNGV. CDR3: CTSSLVYGELFF. For the CDR3, the DNA is TGTACCAGCAGCTTAGTTTACGGGGAGCTGTTTTTT.

This clonotype was seen at least ten times. The chain uses TRBV24-1 and TRBJ2-1; D remains unclear. The CDR3 runs 15 residues. The V and J ends lost 9 bases and 4 bases respectively, with 18 bases between them. CDR1 and CDR2 from the germline V gene are KGHDR and SFDVKD. Written as DNA, the CDR3 is TGTGCCACCTCTACCCGGGCTCTCCCATACAATGAGCAGTTCTTC. Translating gives CATSTRALPYNEQFF.

Sample share makes this clonotype large. The chain carries TRBV11-2 and TRBJ2-5; TRBD1 aligns across 9 bases. Germline values: CDR1 SGHAT, CDR2 FQNNGV. The V gene end was trimmed by 5 bases and the J gene end by 3 bases; junction bases not matched to a gene: 10. The CDR3 is 16 residues long. As DNA, the CDR3 is TGTGCCAGCAGCACAAGAACAGGGGGCGCGAAAGAGACCCAGTACTTC. Its protein is CASSTRTGGAKETQYF.

Remarks on this clonotype: Since a much larger clone is just one base distant, this may be a read error. The CDR3 does not close with the conserved phenylalanine or tryptophan, likely indicating a read error. The chain combines TRBV29-1 with TRBJ2-7; D is unclear. V lost 0 bases and J lost 6, with 9 bases in between. Germline V lookup: CDR1 SQVTM, CDR2 ANQGSEA. The CDR3 spans 12 residues. CDR3 protein: CSVEDKGREQYS. DNA of the CDR3: TGCAGCGTTGAAGACAAAGGCCGCGAGCAGTACTCA.

The sample holds many counts of this clonotype. The J gene is TRBJ2-2, the V gene TRBV9; tentative D call: TRBD1 (6 bases). Germline V CDR1 and CDR2: SGDLS, YYNGEE. Trimming removed 2 bases from V and 8 bases from J, with 22 bases in between. This CDR3 region has 17 residues. This chain's CDR3 is CASSVNPTGATGGELFF. CDR3 sequence (DNA): TGTGCCAGCAGCGTTAACCCGACAGGTGCGACGGGAGGGGAGCTGTTTTTT.

This clonotype was found a few times. The rearrangement uses TRBV29-1 and TRBJ2-1; D call uncertain. Trimming shortened V by 4 bases and J by 7 bases, and 14 bases separated the two germline ends. The CDR3 spans 13 residues. Germline lookup yields CDR1 SQVTM and CDR2 ANQGSEA. CDR3 DNA sequence: TGCAGCGTTGCAGAACCAACACGGAATGAGCAGTTCTTC. It encodes CSVAEPTRNEQFF.

On this clonotype itself: One end of the junction is discordant with germline, which a read error may explain. As DNA, the CDR3 is TGCAGCGCCATAGGGTGGACCGGAGTGCTGCTTTTT. It yields the protein CSAIGWTGVLLF. The gene calls are TRBV29-1 and TRBJ2-2, with D hard to call. Per germline, CDR1 SQVTM and CDR2 ANQGSEA. The length of the CDR3 is 12 residues.

This clonotype was counted many times. This chain connects TRBV11-2 to TRBJ2-1, with 8 positions matching TRBD1. The V segment lost 5 bases and the J segment 5 bases; nucleotides outside the gene matches: 11. The CDR3 sequence is 16 residues long. Germline CDR1 and CDR2: SGHAT and FQNNGV. Written as DNA, the CDR3 is TGTGCCAGCAGCGACCCGACAGGGGTTTTTGACAATGAGCAGTTCTTC. This codes for CASSDPTGVFDNEQFF.

This clonotype was found many times. This chain joins TRBV11-3 and TRBJ2-7; D not certain. This CDR3 contains 16 residues. Trimming removed 0 bases at V and 2 bases at J, with 14 bases between. The germline gives CDR1 SGHNT, CDR2 YENEEA. This chain's CDR3 is CASSLEKGPGPYEQYF. The CDR3, as DNA: TGTGCCAGCAGCTTAGAAAAAGGGCCCGGGCCCTACGAGCAGTACTTC.

The rearrangement uses TRBV4-2 and TRBJ2-5, with 7 bases matching TRBD2. Germline CDR1 LGHNA, CDR2 YNFKEQ. The trim removed 4 bases at V and 0 bases at J, leaving 5 bases unmatched. CDR3 size: 15 residues. CDR3 nucleotides: TGTGCCAGCAGCCGATGGGGGAGGGACCAAGAGACCCAGTACTTC. Its protein is CASSRWGRDQETQYF.

Notes on this clonotype: A read error may account for a junction end that differs from germline. The V gene is TRBV7-8, the J gene TRBJ1-2; no reliable D call. The CDR3 is 12 amino acids. Germline V lookup: CDR1 SGHVS, CDR2 FQNEAQ. The CDR3 spells CVSSHRYEGYIF. The DNA for the CDR3 is TGTGTCAGCAGCCACCGTTACGAGGGCTACATCTTC.

To note about this clonotype: One end of the junction varies from germline; a read error may be responsible. V usage is TRBV12-3 or TRBV12-4 and J usage is TRBJ2-1; D is possibly TRBD2 (5 bases). The CDR3 has 12 residues. In DNA form, the CDR3 reads TGTGCCAGCAGTTCCCCATCAGCGTGGGAGCAGTTC. It is translated as CASSSPSAWEQF.

This chain connects TRBV11-2 to TRBJ1-2, with TRBD1 as a possible D gene (5 bases). The V and J ends lost 11 bases and 8 bases respectively, with 27 bases between them. The CDR3 is 15 amino acids. Germline V CDR1 and CDR2: SGHAT, FQNNGV. CDR3 sequence (DNA): TGTGCCTGTAGCTTAGATGTGATGGCAGGGAGAGGCTACACCTTC. Its protein product is CACSLDVMAGRGYTF.